These 31 T cell receptor beta chains came from one sample sequenced in a study of CD8 T cells in ankylosing spondylitis. Antigen specificity for these receptors is unknown. TCRdb analysed the 5' RACE reads with MiXCR anew, one entry per CDR3 protein. Seen here are fewer than 750,000 distinct CDR3 sequences, roughly 19% observed once, and the top ten hold around 19%. Study-wide findings and caveats: Ankylosing spondylitis blood appeared to be characterized by a TCR beta motif of about eight highly homologous variants.

The sample was blood, either unsorted or a sorted T cell fraction (not recorded which). The source is a male donor with ankylosing spondylitis.

This clonotype was counted only a few times. The chain links TRBV10-3 to TRBJ1-6; unclear D gene. The CDR3 is 13 amino acids. The germline V gene has CDR1 ENHRY and CDR2 SYGVKD. Between the trimmed V and J ends, which lost 2 bases and 8 bases, there was a span of 7 bases. The CDR3 nucleotides read TGTGCCATCAGTGAGAATGAGTATTCACCCCTCCACTTT. Translation gives CAISENEYSPLHF.

This clonotype was counted between two and nine times. CDR3 DNA sequence: TGCAGTGCTAGAGTGGTTCTAGCGGGGGTTCCCGGCAATGAGCAGTTCTTC. This encodes CSARVVLAGVPGNEQFF. The rearrangement uses TRBV20-1 and TRBJ2-1; 10 bases agree with TRBD2. The CDR3 sequence is 17 residues long. Germline V CDR1 and CDR2: DFQATT, SNEGSKA (reference sequence). V shed 1 base and J 6 bases; nucleotides not matched to a gene: 12.

The chain joins TRBV6-6 to TRBJ1-1; unclear D gene. Germline V CDR1 and CDR2: MNHNY, SVGAGI (reference sequence). V lost 2 bases and J lost 6, with 7 bases in between. The CDR3 loop spans 12 amino acids. The CDR3 sequence is CASSYGLAEAFF. The DNA of the CDR3 is TGTGCCAGCAGTTACGGGTTAGCTGAAGCTTTCTTT.

This clonotype was observed a few times. CDR3 in amino acids: CSAIFQGRETQYF. The CDR3 DNA sequence: TGCAGTGCTATTTTTCAGGGTCGAGAGACCCAGTACTTC. V is TRBV20-1 and J is TRBJ2-5; TRBD1 might be the D (5 bases). Per the germline V gene, CDR1 is DFQATT and CDR2 is SNEGSKA (reference sequence). This CDR3 has 13 amino acids. V shed 4 bases and J shed 4 bases, with 13 bases lying between them.

Only a few counts were recorded for this clonotype. The V gene is TRBV5-1, the J gene TRBJ2-1; D gene ambiguous. This CDR3 has 14 residues. The V end was cut by 1 base, the J end by 3 bases, with 8 bases between. Germline V gene data show CDR1 as SGHRS and CDR2 as YFSETQ. The CDR3 loop reads CASSLLSDYNEQFF. The CDR3 nucleotides read TGCGCCAGCAGCTTGTTGTCAGACTACAATGAGCAGTTCTTC.

CDR3 amino acids: CASSLAVWGGYTF. The CDR3 bases are TGTGCCAGCAGCTTAGCGGTTTGGGGTGGCTACACCTTC. The chain combines TRBV7-2 with TRBJ1-2; D is ambiguous. The V end lost 0 bases, the J end lost 7 bases, and 9 bases lay between the germline ends. Germline assignment: CDR1 SGHTA and CDR2 FQGNSA. This CDR3 is 13 amino acids long.

Concerning this clonotype itself: This may be a read error: a much more frequent sequence differs by one nucleotide. This chain joins TRBV12-3 or TRBV12-4 and TRBJ1-6; D is unresolved. The CDR3 is 13 residues long. CDR3 DNA: TGTACCAGCAGTTCAAGGGAGGGATCACCCCTCCACTTT. It encodes CTSSSREGSPLHF.

This clonotype was counted many times. V and J are TRBV5-1 and TRBJ2-7; no clear D gene. CDR1 and CDR2 from the germline V gene are SGHRS and YFSETQ. The CDR3 totals 13 residues. Deletions cut 0 bases from V and 4 bases from J, with 8 bases between. The CDR3 protein is CASSLEGRYEQYF. DNA for the CDR3: TGCGCCAGCAGCTTGGAGGGAAGGTACGAGCAGTACTTC.

The V call is TRBV6-1, the J call TRBJ1-1; 7 nucleotides line up with TRBD1. CDR3 size: 17 residues. V trimming: 5 bases; J trimming: 5 bases; junction bases outside the gene matches: 17. Germline loops: CDR1 MNHNS, CDR2 SASEGT. CDR3 residues: CASSNLNGRGSGTEAFF. In DNA, the CDR3 is TGTGCCAGCAGTAATCTAAACGGCAGGGGGAGTGGAACTGAAGCTTTCTTT.

This clonotype was observed a handful of times. The chain has TRBV12-3 or TRBV12-4 and TRBJ1-2; TRBD1 aligns across 8 bases. V shed 6 bases and J 6 bases; nucleotides not matched to a gene: 6. The CDR3 contains 13 residues. The CDR3 is CASSMTGVDGYTF. The CDR3 DNA sequence: TGTGCCAGCAGCATGACAGGGGTGGATGGCTACACCTTC.

DNA for the CDR3: TGTGCCAGCAGTCGGGACCCTCGAGGTGAAGCTTTCTTT. This encodes CASSRDPRGEAFF. The V and J genes are TRBV27 and TRBJ1-1; maybe TRBD1 (5 bases). V lost 5 bases and J lost 7, with 14 bases in between. This CDR3 has 13 residues. Looked up from germline, CDR1 is MNHEY and CDR2 is SMNVEV (reference sequence).

This chain joins TRBV5-1 and TRBJ1-3, with TRBD1 matching 7 bases. This CDR3 spans 16 amino acids. V lost 5 bases and J lost 3; bases outside the gene matches: 11. CDR1 is SGHRS and CDR2 is YFSETQ in the germline V gene. For the CDR3, the DNA is TGCGCCAGCAGGGAGAGCGGGACAGAGGGTGGAAACACCATATATTTT. Translated, it gives CASRESGTEGGNTIYF.

This clonotype was found a few times. The rearrangement links TRBV4-1 to TRBJ2-3; weak D call: TRBD2 (6 bases). This CDR3 is built from 17 residues. Trimming stripped 1 base from V and 4 bases from J, with 18 bases between. Germline lookup yields CDR1 MGHRA and CDR2 YSYEKL. Here the CDR3 reads CASSQGAGPRLPDTQYF. CDR3 coding DNA: TGCGCCAGCAGCCAAGGCGCGGGACCCCGGCTACCAGATACGCAGTATTTT.

This clonotype was observed at least ten times. The chain couples TRBV6-5 to TRBJ2-5, with 8 bases aligning to TRBD2. CDR1 is MNHEY and CDR2 is SVGAGI in the germline V gene. This CDR3 is built from 13 residues. Unmatched junction bases numbered 1, after V lost 2 bases and J lost 5 bases. The CDR3 nucleotides are TGTGCCAGCAGTTACCGGGGGGGGGAGACCCAGTACTTC. Amino acids: CASSYRGGETQYF.

This clonotype came up many times. The rearrangement links TRBV18 to TRBJ2-7; D not resolved. Germline V gene data show CDR1 as KGHSH and CDR2 as LQKENI. V shed 1 base and J shed 2 bases, with 6 bases lying between them. There are 13 residues in the CDR3. The CDR3 is CASSPRVAYEQYF. DNA for the CDR3: TGTGCCAGCTCACCACGGGTGGCCTACGAGCAGTACTTC.

This clonotype was counted once. This CDR3 is CASNTGPVGEQYF. The CDR3 bases are TGTGCCAGCAACACCGGACCGGTGGGGGAGCAGTACTTC. The chain uses TRBV28 and TRBJ2-7; D is uncertain. The CDR3 runs to 13 residues. V lost 7 bases to trimming and J lost 7 bases, with 17 bases between them. Germline V CDR1 and CDR2: MDHEN, SYDVKM.

This clonotype was recorded a few times. This chain links TRBV30 with TRBJ2-3; D ambiguous. CDR1 GTSNPN and CDR2 SVGIG come from the germline V gene (reference sequence). The CDR3 totals 15 residues. The V and J ends lost 2 bases and 0 bases respectively, with 12 bases between them. DNA for the CDR3: TGTGCCTGGAGTAGCTCGGCGCGTAGCACAGATACGCAGTATTTT. Translation gives CAWSSSARSTDTQYF.

This clonotype showed up just a few times. The rearrangement uses TRBV7-9 and TRBJ1-5; D remains ambiguous. Germline lookup yields CDR1 SEHNR and CDR2 FQNEAQ (reference sequence). This CDR3 has 15 amino acids. The V and J ends lost 2 bases and 5 bases respectively, with 13 bases between them. Written as DNA, the CDR3 is TGTGCCAGCAGCTTATCATGGGGTGAGGATCAGCCCCAGCATTTT. Translation: CASSLSWGEDQPQHF. The entire variable domain, with the rest obtained from reference TRBV7-9 and TRBJ1-5, is as follows: DTGVSQNPRHKITKRGQNVTFRCDPISEHNRLYWYRQTLGQGPEFLTYFQNEAQLEKSRLLSDRFSAERPKGSFSTLEIQRTEQGDSAMYLCASSLSWGEDQPQHFGDGTRLSIL.

This clonotype was seen only a few times. The chain carries TRBV5-1 and TRBJ1-1, with a tentative D call TRBD1 (6 bases). The CDR3 contains 16 residues. Germline-derived CDR1 and CDR2 are SGHRS and YFSETQ. V lost 2 bases to trimming and J lost 4 bases, with 18 bases between them. As DNA, the CDR3 is TGCGCCAGCAGCTTCCTCCACAGGGCCGAGGGCACTGAAGCTTTCTTT. As protein: CASSFLHRAEGTEAFF.

This clonotype was counted a few times. V usage is TRBV5-1 and J usage is TRBJ1-1; D ambiguous. Deletions cut 4 bases from V and 1 base from J, with 11 bases between. This CDR3 comprises 14 residues. The germline CDR1 and CDR2 sequences are SGHRS and YFSETQ. The CDR3 is CASSNDGGNTEAFF. The CDR3 DNA reads as TGCGCCAGCAGCAATGATGGCGGGAACACTGAAGCTTTCTTT. The whole variable domain, remainder taken from reference TRBV5-1 and TRBJ1-1, is KAGVTQTPRYLIKTRGQQVTLSCSPISGHRSVSWYQQTPGQGLQFLFEYFSETQRNKGNFPGRFSGRQFSNSRSEMNVSTLELGDSALYLCASSNDGGNTEAFFGQGTRLTVV.

This clonotype was observed a handful of times. CDR3 bases: TGCAGTGCTAGAGAGGGGAACTATGGCTACACCTTC. This codes for CSAREGNYGYTF. The V gene is TRBV20-1, the J gene TRBJ1-2; D gene ambiguous. The CDR3 consists of 12 residues. V was cut by 0 bases and J by 2 bases, with 4 bases left in between. Germline V gene data show CDR1 as DFQATT and CDR2 as SNEGSKA (reference sequence).

This clonotype was seen a few times. The rearrangement joins TRBV24-1 to TRBJ2-3; the D gene is possibly TRBD1 (5 bases). This CDR3 has 16 residues. The V end was cut by 5 bases, the J end by 2 bases, with 16 bases between. Germline assignment: CDR1 KGHDR and CDR2 SFDVKD. CDR3 in DNA: TGTGCCACCAGTGTACGAACAGGATTGTTCACAGATACGCAGTATTTT. Protein sequence: CATSVRTGLFTDTQYF.

This clonotype was observed a few times. The chain employs TRBV12-3 or TRBV12-4 and TRBJ2-5; D remains unclear. The CDR3 runs to 15 residues. V was cut by 7 bases and J by 1 base, with 16 bases left in between. The CDR3 bases are TGTGCCAGCACAAAGGGATACGAGTCCCAAGAGACCCAGTACTTC. Protein sequence: CASTKGYESQETQYF.

V gene TRBV28 combines with J gene TRBJ1-6; D remains unclear. V dropped 6 bases and J dropped 0 bases, with 6 bases sitting between them. CDR3 size: 14 residues. In germline, CDR1 is MDHEN, CDR2 SYDVKM. This chain's CDR3 is CASRTGSYNSPLHF. Here the CDR3 DNA reads TGTGCCAGCAGAACCGGCTCCTATAATTCACCCCTCCACTTT. Together with reference TRBV28 and TRBJ1-6, the CDR3 gives the full variable domain: DVKVTQSSRYLVKRTGEKVFLECVQDMDHENMFWYRQDPGLGLRLIYFSYDVKMKEKGDIPEGYSVSREKKERFSLILESASTNQTSMYLCASRTGSYNSPLHFGNGTRLTVT.

The CDR3 DNA follows: TGTGCCAGCAGCCCCCCCGGGCCAAAGGGGGCCAACGTCCTGACTTTC. As protein: CASSPPGPKGANVLTF. V usage is TRBV28 and J usage is TRBJ2-6; no reliable D call. This CDR3 spans 16 amino acids. Germline V gives CDR1 MDHEN, CDR2 SYDVKM. V was trimmed by 6 bases and J by 4 bases, leaving 16 bases between them. Supplemented by reference TRBV28 and TRBJ2-6, the full variable domain reads DVKVTQSSRYLVKRTGEKVFLECVQDMDHENMFWYRQDPGLGLRLIYFSYDVKMKEKGDIPEGYSVSREKKERFSLILESASTNQTSMYLCASSPPGPKGANVLTFGAGSRLTVL.

This clonotype was observed a handful of times. J is TRBJ2-2 and V is TRBV7-9; no definite D call. Germline values: CDR1 SEHNR, CDR2 FQNEAQ (reference sequence). The CDR3 runs 16 residues. V dropped 5 bases and J dropped 1 base, with 14 bases sitting between them. The CDR3, as DNA: TGTGCCAGCAGCGTAGTAGGGCCTGTGAACACCGGGGAGCTGTTTTTT. As protein: CASSVVGPVNTGELFF.

This clonotype occurred a few times. The J gene is TRBJ2-1, the V gene TRBV5-1; tentative D call: TRBD2 (5 bases). The germline V gene has CDR1 SGHRS and CDR2 YFSETQ. The CDR3 has 16 residues. V dropped 4 bases and J dropped 0 bases, with 14 bases sitting between them. The CDR3 region has the DNA TGCGCCAGCAGCCCCGGACTTACGAGCTCCTACAATGAGCAGTTCTTC. This translates into CASSPGLTSSYNEQFF.

The chain carries TRBV6-6 and TRBJ2-1; D is unclear. Looked up from germline, CDR1 is MNHNY and CDR2 is SVGAGI (reference sequence). Trimming took off 2 bases at V and 5 bases at J, with 7 bases between the two ends. This CDR3 has 13 residues. This chain's CDR3 is CASSYLFDNEQFF. The CDR3 nucleotides are TGTGCCAGCAGTTACCTTTTTGACAATGAGCAGTTCTTC.

The table lists this clonotype with a few counts. The chain joins TRBV4-2 to TRBJ2-5, with a possible D match to TRBD1 (6 bases). Trimming left V 3 bases short and J 7 bases short, with 9 bases between. This CDR3 is 12 amino acids long. CDR1 and CDR2 from the germline V gene are LGHNA and YNFKEQ. The CDR3 sequence is CASSQGAATQYF. DNA for the CDR3: TGTGCCAGCAGCCAGGGGGCGGCGACCCAGTACTTC.

J is TRBJ2-7 and V is TRBV20-1, with D maybe TRBD1 (6 bases). Germline loops: CDR1 DFQATT, CDR2 SNEGSKA (reference sequence). This CDR3 contains 14 residues. Trimming removed 6 bases from V and 3 bases from J, with 18 bases in between. The CDR3, as DNA: TGCAGTGCCCACCGGGACACAACAGTCTACGAGCAGTACTTC. Translating gives CSAHRDTTVYEQYF.

This clonotype was seen a few times. This chain uses TRBV14 with TRBJ2-1, with D perhaps matching TRBD2 (6 bases). In germline, CDR1 is SGHDN, CDR2 FVKESK. The CDR3 runs to 15 residues. Trimming pared 6 bases from V and 3 bases from J, leaving 15 bases between. CDR3 amino acids: CASSLGSWGYNEQFF. Here the CDR3 DNA reads TGTGCCAGCAGTCTCGGGAGTTGGGGCTACAATGAGCAGTTCTTC.